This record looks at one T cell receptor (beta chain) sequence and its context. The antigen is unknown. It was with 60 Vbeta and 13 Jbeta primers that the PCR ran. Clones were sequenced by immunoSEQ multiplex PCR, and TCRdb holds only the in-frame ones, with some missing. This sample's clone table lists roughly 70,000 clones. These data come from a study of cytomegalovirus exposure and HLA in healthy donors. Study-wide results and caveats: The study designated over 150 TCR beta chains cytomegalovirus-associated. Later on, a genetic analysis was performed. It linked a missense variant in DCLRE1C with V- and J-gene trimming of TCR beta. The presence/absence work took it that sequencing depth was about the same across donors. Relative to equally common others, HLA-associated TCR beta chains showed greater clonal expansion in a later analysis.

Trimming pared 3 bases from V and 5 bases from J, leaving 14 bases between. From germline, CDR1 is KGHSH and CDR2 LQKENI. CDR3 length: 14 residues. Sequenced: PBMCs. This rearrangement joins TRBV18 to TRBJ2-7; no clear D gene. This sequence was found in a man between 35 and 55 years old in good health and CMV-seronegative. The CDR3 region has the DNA TGTGCCAGCTCACCCCTGGTTGAGGCCCACGAGCAGTACTTC. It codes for CASSPLVEAHEQYF. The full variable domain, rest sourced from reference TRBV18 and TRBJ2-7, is NAGVMQNPRHLVRRRGQEARLRCSPMKGHSHVYWYRQLPEEGLKFMVYLQKENIIDESGMPKERFSAEFPKEGPSILRIQQVVRGDSAAYFCASSPLVEAHEQYFGPGTRLTVT.